This T cell receptor (beta chain) was documented in a study of shared clonotypes between healthy human individuals. As processed by the authors: Filtering of immunoSEQ junctional sequences could not match full-length read filtering. Clones were sequenced by immunoSEQ multiplex PCR, and TCRdb holds only the in-frame ones, with some missing. V and J calls plus clone size are reproduced from that table; the DNA served to infer D and trimming. The top ten hold 24% of the sample, which has about 680,000 clones, about 91% seen once. The CDR3 loop spans 14 amino acids. V shed 2 bases and J shed 4 bases, with 8 bases lying between them. The germline V gene has CDR1 MNHEY and CDR2 SMNVEV (reference sequence). Terminally differentiated effector memory CD45RA+ cells were excluded by CCR7 positive selection of CD45RO-negative cells. Every donor, a Caucasian adult, lived in Nashville, Tennessee.

The chain recombines TRBV27 with TRBJ2-2; D is unclear. The sequence derives from a man in his thirties or forties in good health. Input material: naive CD8+ T cells sorted from blood. CDR3 bases: TGTGCCAGCAGTTTACTAACTACCACCGGGGAGCTGTTTTTT. It yields the protein CASSLLTTTGELFF.